These 25 T cell receptor beta chains were all obtained from the same sample, sequenced in a study of blood T cells in healthy people across ages. PCR was performed a second time for 7 to 11 cycles using a sample-barcoded 5' primer and a J-beta primer mix. TCRdb re-called the 5' RACE reads through MiXCR, storing one row per CDR3 protein. The table has hundreds of thousands of distinct CDR3 sequences, around 43% seen once. The sample comprised blood. These receptors all stem from a man aged 60 to 69 in good health.

This clonotype was seen a handful of times. This chain links TRBV6-1 with TRBJ2-7, with TRBD2 identical over 11 bases. The length of the CDR3 is 16 residues. Trimming at V came to 6 bases and at J to 2 bases, leaving 9 bases not matched to a gene. Germline assignment: CDR1 MNHNS and CDR2 SASEGT. Here the CDR3 DNA reads TGTGCCAGCAGGGCTCCTACTAGCGGGGGAACCTACGAGCAGTACTTC. Protein sequence: CASRAPTSGGTYEQYF.

The rearrangement links TRBV20-1 to TRBJ2-5, with a weak D call TRBD2 (6 bases). The CDR3 is 14 amino acids. Germline CDR1 and CDR2: DFQATT and SNEGSKA (reference sequence). Trimming left V 4 bases short and J 7 bases short, with 19 bases between. CDR3 DNA sequence: TGCAGTGCTACCAGGGACTCCTCCGGCACGACCCAGTACTTC. This gives the protein CSATRDSSGTTQYF.

The CDR3 bases are TGCGCCAGCAGCTGGACCGGGACAGGGGTAGAGACCCAGTACTTC. It is translated as CASSWTGTGVETQYF. The gene calls are TRBV5-1 and TRBJ2-5, with TRBD1 matching over 10 bases. Germline values: CDR1 SGHRS, CDR2 YFSETQ. V was clipped by 3 bases and J by 4 bases; unmatched bases: 6. The CDR3 length is 15 residues.

The chain employs TRBV20-1 and TRBJ2-1; D possibly uses TRBD1 or TRBD2 (5 bases each). This CDR3 spans 15 amino acids. The germline V gene has CDR1 DFQATT and CDR2 SNEGSKA (reference sequence). Between the trimmed V and J ends, which lost 0 bases and 4 bases, there was a span of 13 bases. CDR3 DNA: TGCAGTGCTAGAGATAGACAGCGGAGGTACAATGAGCAGTTCTTC. Protein: CSARDRQRRYNEQFF.

This clonotype was picked up a small number of times. The chain employs TRBV14 and TRBJ2-1, with D tentatively TRBD1 (5 bases). The CDR3 spans 16 residues. The V end lost 1 base, the J end lost 7 bases, and 17 bases lay between the germline ends. Per germline, CDR1 SGHDN and CDR2 FVKESK. The CDR3 region is CASSQGWATGGNEQFF. CDR3 bases: TGTGCCAGCAGCCAAGGATGGGCTACAGGCGGAAATGAGCAGTTCTTC.

This sequence joins TRBV25-1 and TRBJ2-5; 9 positions match TRBD2. The CDR3 is 16 amino acids. Germline V gives CDR1 MGHDK, CDR2 SYGVNS. The V and J ends lost 1 base and 4 bases, in that order; junction bases with no gene match: 7. The CDR3 sequence is CASSESFSGGSETQYF. DNA for the CDR3: TGTGCCAGCAGTGAATCCTTTAGCGGGGGTTCAGAGACCCAGTACTTC.

This clonotype was seen more than once but under ten times. This sequence joins TRBV6-5 and TRBJ2-5; 10 bases match TRBD1. In germline, CDR1 is MNHEY, CDR2 SVGAGI. V was pared by 7 bases and J by 4 bases, with 6 bases of the junction left unmatched. This CDR3 has 14 residues. The DNA for the CDR3 is TGTGCCAGCAAGACAGGGGGCTCGCGAGAGACCCAGTACTTC. Its translation is CASKTGGSRETQYF.

The chain combines TRBV4-1 with TRBJ1-5; D remains ambiguous. Germline V gene sequence: CDR1 MGHRA, CDR2 YSYEKL. The CDR3 is made up of 16 amino acids. Deletions cut 1 base from V and 2 bases from J, with 12 bases between. The CDR3 protein is CASSQGGVWGNQPQHF. The DNA of the CDR3 is TGCGCCAGCAGCCAAGGCGGGGTGTGGGGCAATCAGCCCCAGCATTTT.

The chain is built from TRBV7-2 and TRBJ1-2; no clear D gene. The V end was cut by 4 bases, the J end by 5 bases, with 14 bases between. Germline V gene data show CDR1 as SGHTA and CDR2 as FQGNSA. The CDR3 is 14 residues long. Written as DNA, the CDR3 is TGTGCCAGCAGCTATACCCCAAGTCCATATGGCTACACCTTC. It yields the protein CASSYTPSPYGYTF.

This clonotype showed up just a few times. The chain recombines TRBV6-2 or TRBV6-3 with TRBJ1-5; D uncertain. This CDR3 spans 14 amino acids. Germline loops: CDR1 MNHEY, CDR2 SVGEGT. V was cut by 2 bases and J by 3 bases, with 8 bases left in between. The CDR3 DNA reads TGTGCCAGCAGTTACGGCCAGTTCAATCAGCCCCAGCATTTT. This sequence encodes CASSYGQFNQPQHF.

The V call is TRBV10-3, the J call TRBJ2-2; D unclear. V was pared by 2 bases and J by 7 bases, with 8 bases between. The CDR3 has 13 residues. The V gene's germline CDR1 is ENHRY and CDR2 SYGVKD. The CDR3 DNA reads TGTGCCATCAGTGAGCCCTCCCTCGGGGAGCTGTTTTTT. This sequence encodes CAISEPSLGELFF.

Only a few counts were recorded for this clonotype. The chain couples TRBV29-1 to TRBJ2-3; no reliable D call. The germline V and J ends were trimmed by 6 bases and 5 bases, with 9 bases remaining between them. This CDR3 has 11 residues. Per germline, CDR1 SQVTM and CDR2 ANQGSEA. Written as DNA, the CDR3 is TGCAGCGTGGCCGGTCGAGATACGCAGTATTTT. Amino acids: CSVAGRDTQYF.

The CDR3 nucleotides are TGTGCCAGCAGCGTGGGCCCAAAGGCAGATACGCAGTATTTT. Encoded protein: CASSVGPKADTQYF. The chain uses TRBV9 and TRBJ2-3; D remains ambiguous. The CDR3 sequence is 14 residues long. CDR1 is SGDLS and CDR2 is YYNGEE in the germline V gene. Trimming shortened V by 2 bases and J by 4 bases, and 11 bases separated the two germline ends.

The chain joins TRBV20-1 to TRBJ2-7; 10 bases line up with TRBD1. Germline CDR1 is DFQATT and CDR2 is SNEGSKA (reference sequence). The length of the CDR3 is 15 residues. V was clipped by 6 bases and J by 3 bases; unmatched bases: 11. CDR3 nucleotides: TGCAGTGCGCTCGCCACCGGGACAGGGGTCTACGAGCAGTACTTC. This encodes CSALATGTGVYEQYF.

The chain has TRBV21-1 and TRBJ2-5; no check of the table's D call, TRBD2, against the DNA was made. TRBV21-1 is assigned pseudogene status. This CDR3 comprises 12 residues. This CDR3 is CAVASVQETQYF. CDR3 sequence (DNA): TGTGCCGTGGCTAGCGTACAAGAGACCCAGTACTTC.

In its sample, this clonotype was seen many times. The CDR3 DNA follows: TGCGCCAGCAGCCAGGGGACAGCCCTTAGCACAGATACGCAGTATTTT. Translated: CASSQGTALSTDTQYF. V gene TRBV4-3 combines with J gene TRBJ2-3; 7 positions agree with TRBD1. V lost 3 bases to trimming and J lost 0 bases; unmatched junction nucleotides: 6. Germline CDR1 reads LGHNA; CDR2 reads YSLEER. The CDR3 length is 16 residues.

This clonotype was counted at least ten times. The chain recombines TRBV14 with TRBJ1-6; D call uncertain. Trimming left V 2 bases short and J 1 base short, with 9 bases between. The CDR3 has 16 amino acids. Germline V gene lookup returns CDR1 SGHDN and CDR2 FVKESK. This CDR3 reads CASSQQGQSYNSPLHF. In nucleotides, the CDR3 is TGTGCCAGCAGCCAACAAGGGCAGTCCTATAATTCACCCCTCCACTTT.

V gene TRBV4-2 combines with J gene TRBJ2-7, with D maybe TRBD2 (5 bases). Germline V lookup: CDR1 LGHNA, CDR2 YNFKEQ. The CDR3 runs to 16 residues. The V and J ends lost 0 bases and 3 bases respectively, with 15 bases between them. CDR3 residues: CASSQELESSVYEQYF. The CDR3, as DNA: TGTGCCAGCAGCCAAGAACTAGAGTCGTCGGTCTACGAGCAGTACTTC.

The J gene is TRBJ2-1, the V gene TRBV20-1; the D gene is possibly TRBD2 (8 bases). V lost 5 bases and J lost 3, with 23 bases in between. CDR3 length equals 17 residues. Germline CDR1 DFQATT, CDR2 SNEGSKA (reference sequence). This CDR3 reads CSAGRDRLSGGYNEQFF. The CDR3 DNA reads as TGCAGTGCTGGTCGGGACAGATTAAGCGGGGGCTACAATGAGCAGTTCTTC.

CDR3 loop: CASLQVAGLANSPLHF. The CDR3 DNA follows: TGTGCCTCCCTCCAAGTAGCAGGACTGGCTAATTCACCCCTCCACTTT. The chain employs TRBV24-1 and TRBJ1-6; D gene unclear. CDR3 size: 16 residues. V gave up 12 bases and J gave up 6 bases, with 23 bases separating them. Germline-derived CDR1 and CDR2 are KGHDR and SFDVKD.

There are a few counts of this clonotype. This chain uses TRBV7-2 with TRBJ2-5; D remains ambiguous. The germline CDR1 and CDR2 sequences are SGHTA and FQGNSA. The ends were cut back, 2 bases at V and 4 bases at J, with 14 bases in the middle. CDR3 length: 15 amino acids. The CDR3 nucleotides are TGTGCCAGCAGCTTAACGAAGTCGAAGATAGAGACCCAGTACTTC. Protein product: CASSLTKSKIETQYF. The full variable domain, rest sourced from reference TRBV7-2 and TRBJ2-5, is GAGVSQSPSNKVTEKGKDVELRCDPISGHTALYWYRQSLGQGLEFLIYFQGNSAPDKSGLPSDRFSAERTGGSVSTLTIQRTQQEDSAVYLCASSLTKSKIETQYFGPGTRLLVL.

This clonotype has more than one count but fewer than ten. The chain uses TRBV6-6 and TRBJ2-7, with unresolved D. Germline-derived CDR1 and CDR2 are MNHNY and SVGAGI (reference sequence). CDR3 length: 16 residues. Trimming left V 4 bases short and J 0 bases short, with 16 bases between. The CDR3 sequence: CASSSYSAWSSYEQYF. The CDR3 region has the DNA TGTGCCAGCAGTTCCTACTCCGCCTGGAGCTCCTACGAGCAGTACTTC.

This clonotype was detected a few times. The CDR3 spells CSVASGTGKYEQYF. The CDR3 nucleotides read TGCAGCGTTGCATCCGGGACAGGGAAGTACGAGCAGTACTTC. V and J are TRBV29-1 and TRBJ2-5; 9 nucleotides agree with TRBD1. The DNA end is a closer match to TRBJ2-7, so the J assignment may be wrong. Germline V gene sequence: CDR1 SQVTM, CDR2 ANQGSEA. This CDR3 region has 14 residues.

This clonotype was detected only a few times. CDR3 sequence reads: CSARGKTGYGYTF. The CDR3 DNA reads as TGCAGTGCTAGAGGAAAGACAGGCTATGGCTACACCTTC. This rearrangement joins TRBV20-1 to TRBJ1-2; TRBD1 is a possible D gene (6 bases). Germline-derived CDR1 and CDR2 are DFQATT and SNEGSKA (reference sequence). CDR3 length: 13 amino acids. The V and J ends lost 1 base and 4 bases respectively, with 10 bases between them.

V gene TRBV5-1 combines with J gene TRBJ2-3; 7 nucleotides match TRBD1. The V segment lost 4 bases and the J segment 2 bases; nucleotides outside the gene matches: 7. This CDR3 comprises 15 residues. Germline CDR1 SGHRS, CDR2 YFSETQ. CDR3 residues: CASSPNRGYTDTQYF. The CDR3 DNA sequence: TGCGCCAGCAGCCCAAACAGGGGATACACAGATACGCAGTATTTT.